This TCR beta chain was identified in a study of shared clonotypes between healthy human individuals. On the study more broadly: In total, the donors were two women and a few men aged 18 to 49.

Repertoires were generated with immunoSEQ multiplex PCR, while TCRdb's copy carries only in-frame clones and drops some. In the table there are about 490,000 clones, approximately 81% of which are singletons. Germline V gene lookup returns CDR1 SNHLY and CDR2 FYNNEI. This CDR3 contains 11 residues. V was shortened by 1 base and J by 10 bases, with 6 bases between the two germline ends. Caucasian adults living in Nashville, Tennessee, provided all samples. The V and J genes are TRBV2 and TRBJ2-3, with D uncertain. The sequence was collected from a woman in her forties in good health. Some clones in this sample may be carry-over from other donors' samples. What was sequenced was PBMCs. The CDR3 DNA reads as TGTGCCAGCAGTGAAGGAGCTGCGCAGTATTTT. Translated, it gives CASSEGAAQYF.